The rows below give T cell receptor beta chains drawn from one sample of a study of shared clonotypes between healthy human individuals. The data were produced by immunoSEQ multiplex PCR, yet TCRdb's version contains in-frame clones alone and is incomplete. The sample carries 1.6 million or so clones, roughly 96% recorded once. Sequenced material: naive CD4+ T cells sorted from blood. All receptors derive from a man aged 30 to 45 in good health. CDR3s include the opening cysteine and the closing phenylalanine or tryptophan. The D gene is left open where the match is weak. Size values are once, few and many counts, or a class for expanded clones, and some rows have none.

CDR3aa: CASSLRGPLEAFF
CDR3nt: TGTGCCAGCAGCTTAAGGGGGCCCCTTGAAGCTTTCTTT
j_gene: TRBJ1-1
d_gene: TRBD1
abundance: NA
v_gene: TRBV7-9

CDR3aa: CATSRAPWTGGNTIYF
CDR3nt: TGTGCCACCAGCAGAGCCCCCTGGACAGGTGGAAACACCATATATTTT
j_gene: TRBJ1-3
d_gene: TRBD1
abundance: once
v_gene: TRBV15

CDR3aa: CASRGTGTPVGDYGYTF
CDR3nt: TGCGCCAGCAGGGGGACCGGGACTCCGGTCGGCGACTATGGCTACACCTTC
j_gene: TRBJ1-2
d_gene: NA
abundance: NA
v_gene: TRBV10-2

CDR3aa: CASSNPAYNEQFF
CDR3nt: TGCGCCAGCAGCAACCCCGCCTACAATGAGCAGTTCTTC
j_gene: TRBJ2-1
d_gene: NA
abundance: NA
v_gene: TRBV5-1

CDR3aa: CASSLGGGAQETQYF
CDR3nt: TGTGCCAGCAGCCTCGGCGGTGGGGCCCAAGAGACCCAGTACTTC
j_gene: TRBJ2-5
d_gene: NA
abundance: NA
v_gene: TRBV5-4

CDR3aa: CASSTIAGAYEQYF
CDR3nt: TGTGCCAGTAGTACTATAGCGGGAGCTTACGAGCAGTACTTC
j_gene: TRBJ2-7
d_gene: TRBD2
abundance: NA
v_gene: TRBV19

CDR3aa: CASSPGSSGSQDTQYF
CDR3nt: TGTGCCAGCTCACCAGGGTCTAGCGGGAGTCAAGATACGCAGTATTTT
j_gene: TRBJ2-3
d_gene: TRBD2
abundance: NA
v_gene: TRBV18

CDR3aa: CASSTSGTGETQYF
CDR3nt: TGTGCCAGTAGTACTAGCGGGACGGGAGAGACCCAGTACTTC
j_gene: TRBJ2-5
d_gene: TRBD2
abundance: NA
v_gene: TRBV19

CDR3aa: CASQGRSTDTQYF
CDR3nt: TGTGCCAGCCAGGGCAGGAGCACAGATACGCAGTATTTT
j_gene: TRBJ2-3
d_gene: NA
abundance: NA
v_gene: TRBV2

CDR3aa: CSVIGQGMSKSYNEQFF
CDR3nt: TGCAGCGTTATAGGACAGGGGATGTCTAAATCCTACAATGAGCAGTTCTTC
j_gene: TRBJ2-1
d_gene: TRBD1
abundance: NA
v_gene: TRBV29-1

CDR3aa: CSAPGPALNTEAFF
CDR3nt: TGCAGCGCGCCGGGTCCTGCGTTGAACACTGAAGCTTTCTTT
j_gene: TRBJ1-1
d_gene: NA
abundance: once
v_gene: TRBV29-1

CDR3aa: CASSQEETQYF
CDR3nt: TGTGCCAGCAGCCAAGAAGAGACCCAGTACTTC
j_gene: TRBJ2-5
d_gene: NA
abundance: few
v_gene: TRBV7-2

CDR3aa: CASSEIIYSTSTDTQYF
CDR3nt: TGTGCCAGCAGTGAAATAATATATTCGACTAGCACAGATACGCAGTATTTT
j_gene: TRBJ2-3
d_gene: NA
abundance: once
v_gene: TRBV6-1

CDR3aa: CASSATGGAVSHTEAFF
CDR3nt: TGTGCCAGCAGCGCCACAGGGGGAGCGGTCTCGCACACTGAAGCTTTCTTT
j_gene: TRBJ1-1
d_gene: TRBD1
abundance: once
v_gene: TRBV9

CDR3aa: CASSEGANYGYTF
CDR3nt: TGTGCCAGCAGTGAGGGGGCTAACTATGGCTACACCTTC
j_gene: TRBJ1-2
d_gene: NA
abundance: once
v_gene: TRBV2

CDR3aa: CASSVGGSPGGEAFF
CDR3nt: TGCGCCAGCAGTGTTGGGGGCAGCCCTGGGGGAGAAGCTTTCTTT
j_gene: TRBJ1-1
d_gene: NA
abundance: NA
v_gene: TRBV10-2

CDR3aa: CASSSRGAEQFF
CDR3nt: TGTGCCAGTAGTTCCAGGGGAGCTGAGCAGTTCTTC
j_gene: TRBJ2-1
d_gene: NA
abundance: NA
v_gene: TRBV19

CDR3aa: CASSLKRPLHSGANVLTF
CDR3nt: TGTGCCAGCAGTTTAAAACGGCCCCTCCACTCTGGGGCCAACGTCCTGACTTTC
j_gene: TRBJ2-6
d_gene: NA
abundance: NA
v_gene: TRBV28

CDR3aa: CASSPRGRGSGEQYF
CDR3nt: TGTGCCAGCTCACCCCGGGGAAGGGGTTCCGGGGAGCAGTACTTC
j_gene: TRBJ2-7
d_gene: NA
abundance: NA
v_gene: TRBV18

CDR3aa: CASSVGGTGGPINEQFF
CDR3nt: TGTGCCAGCAGCGTAGGAGGTACGGGAGGGCCTATCAATGAGCAGTTCTTC
j_gene: TRBJ2-1
d_gene: TRBD2
abundance: NA
v_gene: TRBV9

CDR3aa: CASSLNVRGTGELFF
CDR3nt: TGCGCCAGCAGCTTGAACGTCAGGGGGACCGGGGAGCTGTTTTTT
j_gene: TRBJ2-2
d_gene: TRBD1
abundance: NA
v_gene: TRBV5-1

CDR3aa: CASSESTSGRKYF
CDR3nt: TGCGCCAGCAGTGAGTCGACTAGCGGGAGGAAGTACTTC
j_gene: TRBJ2-7
d_gene: TRBD2
abundance: NA
v_gene: TRBV10-1

CDR3aa: CASSARDLFYF
CDR3nt: TGTGCCAGCTCAGCCCGCGACCTTTTTTACTTC
j_gene: TRBJ1-2
d_gene: NA
abundance: NA
v_gene: TRBV18

CDR3aa: CAISEGAQNYGYTF
CDR3nt: TGTGCCATCAGTGAGGGGGCGCAGAACTATGGCTACACCTTC
j_gene: TRBJ1-2
d_gene: NA
abundance: once
v_gene: TRBV10-3

CDR3aa: CASSAQAITDTQYF
CDR3nt: TGTGCCAGCAGCGCACAGGCAATCACAGATACGCAGTATTTT
j_gene: TRBJ2-3
d_gene: NA
abundance: NA
v_gene: TRBV7-2

CDR3aa: CASSPAHQETQYF
CDR3nt: TGTGCCAGCAGCCCAGCCCATCAAGAGACCCAGTACTTC
j_gene: TRBJ2-5
d_gene: NA
abundance: once
v_gene: TRBV11-2

CDR3aa: CASSLAVGINYGYTF
CDR3nt: TGCGCCAGCAGCTTGGCGGTGGGGATTAACTATGGCTACACCTTC
j_gene: TRBJ1-2
d_gene: NA
abundance: NA
v_gene: TRBV5-1

CDR3aa: CASSLGASGINTDTQYF
CDR3nt: TGTGCCAGCAGCTTGGGTGCTAGCGGGATCAACACAGATACGCAGTATTTT
j_gene: TRBJ2-3
d_gene: TRBD2
abundance: NA
v_gene: TRBV5-6

CDR3aa: CASSPGSGVYEQYF
CDR3nt: TGTGCCAGCAGCCCGGGAAGCGGGGTCTACGAGCAGTACTTC
j_gene: TRBJ2-7
d_gene: TRBD2
abundance: NA
v_gene: TRBV5-6

CDR3aa: CASSSGRQWLAQETQYF
CDR3nt: TGCGCCAGTTCTAGCGGGAGGCAGTGGTTGGCCCAAGAGACCCAGTACTTC
j_gene: TRBJ2-5
d_gene: TRBD2
abundance: NA
v_gene: TRBV5-1

CDR3aa: CASSSQNQPQHF
CDR3nt: TGTGCCAGCAGTTCGCAGAATCAGCCCCAGCATTTT
j_gene: TRBJ1-5
d_gene: NA
abundance: NA
v_gene: TRBV27

CDR3aa: CASSFGRGPETQYF
CDR3nt: TGTGCCAGCAGCTTTGGCAGGGGGCCCGAGACCCAGTACTTC
j_gene: TRBJ2-5
d_gene: TRBD1
abundance: NA
v_gene: TRBV7-2